The rows below give T cell receptor beta chains drawn from one sample of a study of cytomegalovirus exposure and HLA in healthy donors. Clones were sequenced by immunoSEQ multiplex PCR, and TCRdb holds only the in-frame ones, with some missing. This sample has about 90,000 clones, with roughly 73% found just once. The sequenced sample was PBMCs. The receptors originated from a boy aged 5 to 17 in good health and CMV-seronegative. Each CDR3 is given with its conserved first and last residue. The D gene is left open where the match is weak. A row's size may be missing; if present it is once, few, many or a size class.

len	v_gene	d_gene	j_gene	abundance	CDR3aa	CDR3nt
14	TRBV5-4	NA	TRBJ2-7	NA	CASRRDERSYEQYF	TGTGCCAGCAGACGTGACGAAAGGAGCTACGAGCAGTACTTC
15	TRBV10-3	NA	TRBJ2-7	NA	CAISELPGHTYEQYF	TGTGCCATCAGTGAGTTACCGGGTCACACCTACGAGCAGTACTTC
14	TRBV28	TRBD1	TRBJ1-1	few	CASSPRGGSSEAFF	TGTGCCAGCAGCCCAAGAGGGGGCTCTAGTGAAGCTTTCTTT
14	TRBV29-1	NA	TRBJ2-7	NA	CSVVGVWDTYEQYF	TGCAGCGTTGTTGGGGTTTGGGACACCTACGAGCAGTACTTC
13	TRBV4-1	NA	TRBJ1-1	once	CASSQVMNTKAFF	TGCGCCAGCAGCCAAGTTATGAACACTAAAGCTTTCTTT
16	TRBV4-2	NA	TRBJ2-3	NA	CASSQGLGGWGDTQYF	TGTGCCAGCAGCCAAGGGTTAGGCGGGTGGGGAGATACGCAGTATTTT
11	TRBV6-5	NA	TRBJ2-7	few	CASRRGHEQYF	TGTGCCAGCAGAAGGGGCCACGAGCAGTACTTC
15	TRBV4-1	TRBD1	TRBJ2-7	NA	CASSQEGQGAYEQYF	TGCGCCAGCAGCCAAGAAGGCCAGGGGGCCTACGAGCAGTACTTC
13	TRBV19	NA	TRBJ1-2	NA	CASIGREDYGYTF	TGTGCCAGTATTGGCAGGGAGGACTATGGCTACACCTTC
14	TRBV7-2	NA	TRBJ2-1	NA	CASSLGGSNNEQFF	TGTGCCAGCAGCTTGGGCGGGTCCAACAATGAGCAGTTCTTC
16	TRBV5-1	NA	TRBJ2-5	NA	CASSSTPLGTQETQYF	TGCGCCAGCAGCTCGACTCCCTTGGGTACACAAGAGACCCAGTACTTC
14	TRBV9	TRBD1	TRBJ2-7	NA	CASSVGDRGYEQYF	TGTGCCAGCAGCGTAGGCGACAGGGGCTACGAGCAGTACTTC
15	TRBV7-2	NA	TRBJ1-5	NA	CASSLEGGVGQPQHF	TGTGCCAGCAGCTTAGAGGGAGGGGTAGGTCAGCCCCAGCATTTT